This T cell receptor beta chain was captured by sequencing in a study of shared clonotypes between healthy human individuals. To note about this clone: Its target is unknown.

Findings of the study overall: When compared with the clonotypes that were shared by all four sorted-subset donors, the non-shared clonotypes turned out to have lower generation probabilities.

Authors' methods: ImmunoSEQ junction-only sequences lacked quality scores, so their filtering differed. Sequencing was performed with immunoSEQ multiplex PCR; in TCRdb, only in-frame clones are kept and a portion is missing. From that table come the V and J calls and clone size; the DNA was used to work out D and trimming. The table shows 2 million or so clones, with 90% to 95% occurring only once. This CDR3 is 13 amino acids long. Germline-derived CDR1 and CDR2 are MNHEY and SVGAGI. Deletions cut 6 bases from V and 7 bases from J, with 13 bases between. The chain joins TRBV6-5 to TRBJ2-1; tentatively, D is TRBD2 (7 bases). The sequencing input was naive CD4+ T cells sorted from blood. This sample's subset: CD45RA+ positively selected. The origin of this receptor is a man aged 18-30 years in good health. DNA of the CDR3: TGTGCCAGCAGCCGCGGGGGCGGGAATGAGCAGTTCTTC. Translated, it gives CASSRGGGNEQFF.